Listed below are T cell receptor beta chains from one sample, sequenced in a study of cytomegalovirus exposure and HLA in healthy donors. Sequencing was performed with immunoSEQ multiplex PCR; in TCRdb, only in-frame clones are kept and a portion is missing. Among approximately 100,000 clones, approximately 75% were seen once, and the ten largest hold about 3.8%. The sample taken for sequencing was PBMCs. These receptors were obtained from a woman aged 40 to 49 in good health and CMV-seronegative. Both conserved end residues are part of each CDR3. Fields, in order: CDR3 DNA, CDR3 protein, V gene, J gene, clone size, D gene. D genes are given only for firm matches. Not all rows give a size; the values are once, few, many and, for expanded clones, a class.

cdr3_nt: TGCGCCAGCAGCCAAGACAGGGCCGGACAGCCCCAGCATTTT; cdr3_aa: CASSQDRAGQPQHF; v_call: TRBV4-3; j_call: TRBJ1-5; clone_size: .; d_call: .
cdr3_nt: TGTGCCAGCAGCCAAAGACTAGCGGGGGCCTACGAGCAGTACTTC; cdr3_aa: CASSQRLAGAYEQYF; v_call: TRBV4-2; j_call: TRBJ2-7; clone_size: .; d_call: TRBD2
cdr3_nt: TGTGCCAGCAGCAAAGCAAGCACAGGGGATCAGCCCCAGCATTTT; cdr3_aa: CASSKASTGDQPQHF; v_call: TRBV21-1; j_call: TRBJ1-5; clone_size: .; d_call: .
cdr3_nt: TGTGCCAGTAGTCTACAGTCCAATCAGCCCCAGCATTTT; cdr3_aa: CASSLQSNQPQHF; v_call: TRBV19; j_call: TRBJ1-5; clone_size: .; d_call: .
cdr3_nt: TGTGCCAGCAGTATCGACGGGTACGAGCAGTACTTC; cdr3_aa: CASSIDGYEQYF; v_call: TRBV27; j_call: TRBJ2-7; clone_size: once; d_call: .
cdr3_nt: TGCGCCAGCAGCCAAGACCTCCCCACTCTGACTAGGGTGGAGACCCAGTACTTC; cdr3_aa: CASSQDLPTLTRVETQYF; v_call: TRBV4-3; j_call: TRBJ2-5; clone_size: .; d_call: .
cdr3_nt: TGTGCCAGCAGTTTACAGGGGGCGCAAGGTCAGCCCCAGCATTTT; cdr3_aa: CASSLQGAQGQPQHF; v_call: TRBV28; j_call: TRBJ1-5; clone_size: .; d_call: TRBD1
cdr3_nt: TGCGCCAGCAGCTTGTCACGGGATGGCTACACCTTC; cdr3_aa: CASSLSRDGYTF; v_call: TRBV5-1; j_call: TRBJ1-2; clone_size: .; d_call: .
cdr3_nt: TGTGCCAGCAGCAGAGACAACCTACCGGCTGGCTACACCTTC; cdr3_aa: CASSRDNLPAGYTF; v_call: TRBV7-2; j_call: TRBJ1-2; clone_size: .; d_call: .
cdr3_nt: TGTGCCAGCAGTTACGGGACTAGCGGCACCTACGAGCAGTACTTC; cdr3_aa: CASSYGTSGTYEQYF; v_call: TRBV6-6; j_call: TRBJ2-7; clone_size: few; d_call: TRBD2
cdr3_nt: TGCGCCAGCAGCCAAGATTGGCGGGGCCAGACCCAGTACTTC; cdr3_aa: CASSQDWRGQTQYF; v_call: TRBV4-1; j_call: TRBJ2-5; clone_size: .; d_call: .
cdr3_nt: TGTGCCAGCAGCTTGGCCTTGCGGGGCACAGATACGCAGTATTTT; cdr3_aa: CASSLALRGTDTQYF; v_call: TRBV5-6; j_call: TRBJ2-3; clone_size: .; d_call: .
cdr3_nt: TGTGCCAGCAGCCCCGAGGCCCGGGGGTTCACAGATACGCAGTATTTT; cdr3_aa: CASSPEARGFTDTQYF; v_call: TRBV14; j_call: TRBJ2-3; clone_size: .; d_call: .
cdr3_nt: TGCAGCGTTGAGCGGGGGACGGGTGGAAACACCATATATTTT; cdr3_aa: CSVERGTGGNTIYF; v_call: TRBV29-1; j_call: TRBJ1-3; clone_size: few; d_call: .
cdr3_nt: TGTGCCAGCAGTCTAAGTGGGGGGTCTCATGAGCAGTTCTTC; cdr3_aa: CASSLSGGSHEQFF; v_call: TRBV6-6; j_call: TRBJ2-1; clone_size: .; d_call: .
cdr3_nt: TGTGCCAGCAGTGAGACAGGGGGCCAAGAGACCCAGTACTTC; cdr3_aa: CASSETGGQETQYF; v_call: TRBV6-1; j_call: TRBJ2-5; clone_size: .; d_call: TRBD1
cdr3_nt: TGTGCCAGCAGTACTTTACAGGGGAAGAACACTGAAGCTTTCTTT; cdr3_aa: CASSTLQGKNTEAFF; v_call: TRBV28; j_call: TRBJ1-1; clone_size: .; d_call: TRBD1
cdr3_nt: TGTGCCAGTAGTAGCCCCGGGGGGTTCACAGATACGCAGTATTTT; cdr3_aa: CASSSPGGFTDTQYF; v_call: TRBV19; j_call: TRBJ2-3; clone_size: .; d_call: TRBD2
cdr3_nt: TGTGCCACCAGCAGAGATAGGGGGATGAACACTGAAGCTTTCTTT; cdr3_aa: CATSRDRGMNTEAFF; v_call: TRBV15; j_call: TRBJ1-1; clone_size: .; d_call: .
cdr3_nt: TGTGCCAGCAGTTTTGCCAGAAACTATGGCTACACCTTC; cdr3_aa: CASSFARNYGYTF; v_call: TRBV28; j_call: TRBJ1-2; clone_size: once; d_call: .
cdr3_nt: TGTGCCAGCAGTTATGGGGTGGGAGCAACTAATGAAAAACTGTTTTTT; cdr3_aa: CASSYGVGATNEKLFF; v_call: TRBV6-5; j_call: TRBJ1-4; clone_size: .; d_call: .
cdr3_nt: TGTGCCAGCAGCTTGGCACAGGCGTACGAGCAGTACTTC; cdr3_aa: CASSLAQAYEQYF; v_call: TRBV5-4; j_call: TRBJ2-7; clone_size: .; d_call: .
cdr3_nt: TGTGCCAGCAGCCGACTAGCGGAGAGCTCCTACAATGAGCAGTTCTTC; cdr3_aa: CASSRLAESSYNEQFF; v_call: TRBV9; j_call: TRBJ2-1; clone_size: .; d_call: TRBD2
cdr3_nt: TGTGCTAGCAGCTTAGAAGAGAGCTCCTACAATGAGCAGTTCTTC; cdr3_aa: CASSLEESSYNEQFF; v_call: TRBV7-7; j_call: TRBJ2-1; clone_size: .; d_call: .
cdr3_nt: TGTGCCAGCAGCCGTCCGCTTGGCAGGAATGAAAAACTGTTTTTT; cdr3_aa: CASSRPLGRNEKLFF; v_call: TRBV7-9; j_call: TRBJ1-4; clone_size: .; d_call: .
cdr3_nt: TGCGCCAGCAGCCTCCGTGTAGCCTACGAGCAGTACTTC; cdr3_aa: CASSLRVAYEQYF; v_call: TRBV5-1; j_call: TRBJ2-7; clone_size: .; d_call: .
cdr3_nt: TGTGCCAGTAGTATTCGGACAGAGAATGACGGGCAGTTCTTC; cdr3_aa: CASSIRTENDGQFF; v_call: TRBV19; j_call: TRBJ2-1; clone_size: .; d_call: .
cdr3_nt: TGTGCCAGCGGGTGGGCTAGCGGGGGACAAGAGACCCAGTACTTC; cdr3_aa: CASGWASGGQETQYF; v_call: TRBV28; j_call: TRBJ2-5; clone_size: .; d_call: TRBD2
cdr3_nt: TGCAGCGTCAATCGGCGGATGGGGCCCAATGAGCAGTTCTTC; cdr3_aa: CSVNRRMGPNEQFF; v_call: TRBV29-1; j_call: TRBJ2-1; clone_size: .; d_call: .
cdr3_nt: TGTGCCAGCAGCTTCGGCGGGGGTCCCACAGATACGCAGTATTTT; cdr3_aa: CASSFGGGPTDTQYF; v_call: TRBV7-6; j_call: TRBJ2-3; clone_size: .; d_call: TRBD2
cdr3_nt: TGTTCCAGCAGCGCCAACACAGGAGACTATGGCTACACCTTC; cdr3_aa: CSSSANTGDYGYTF; v_call: TRBV7-9; j_call: TRBJ1-2; clone_size: .; d_call: .
cdr3_nt: TGTGCCAGCAGCTACCCCGGAATAGCGGGGGGTGAGCAGTACTTC; cdr3_aa: CASSYPGIAGGEQYF; v_call: TRBV5-4; j_call: TRBJ2-7; clone_size: .; d_call: TRBD2
cdr3_nt: TGTGCCAGCAGTCTGCAGGTGAATCAGCCCCAGCATTTT; cdr3_aa: CASSLQVNQPQHF; v_call: TRBV28; j_call: TRBJ1-5; clone_size: .; d_call: .
cdr3_nt: TGTGCCAGCAGCCCCCCCTCGAGCGGGGGTTACGAGCAGTACTTC; cdr3_aa: CASSPPSSGGYEQYF; v_call: TRBV7-9; j_call: TRBJ2-7; clone_size: .; d_call: TRBD2
cdr3_nt: TGTGCCAGTAGTTGGGGGACAGTAAAAGCTTTCTTT; cdr3_aa: CASSWGTVKAFF; v_call: TRBV19; j_call: TRBJ1-1; clone_size: many; d_call: TRBD1
cdr3_nt: TGTGCCAGCAGTGAGGGACTGCGTAATTCACCCCTCCACTTT; cdr3_aa: CASSEGLRNSPLHF; v_call: TRBV6-1; j_call: TRBJ1-6; clone_size: .; d_call: .
cdr3_nt: TGTGCCAGCTGGGGGGGGGCCACAGATACGCAGTATTTT; cdr3_aa: CASWGGATDTQYF; v_call: TRBV28; j_call: TRBJ2-3; clone_size: .; d_call: .
cdr3_nt: TGTGCCAGCAGCCCCAGGGGGCCCACCTACGAGCAGTACTTC; cdr3_aa: CASSPRGPTYEQYF; v_call: TRBV7-8; j_call: TRBJ2-7; clone_size: .; d_call: TRBD1
cdr3_nt: TGTGCCTGGAGTGTACAGCGTCAGGGGGCAGTCGAAGATTCACCCCTCCACTTT; cdr3_aa: CAWSVQRQGAVEDSPLHF; v_call: TRBV30; j_call: TRBJ1-6; clone_size: .; d_call: TRBD1
cdr3_nt: TGTGCCTGTTACTCAGAAGCGAATTCACCCCTCCACTTT; cdr3_aa: CACYSEANSPLHF; v_call: TRBV30; j_call: TRBJ1-6; clone_size: .; d_call: .
cdr3_nt: TGTGCCAGCAGTCCCGACAGCCGGATCTACGAGCAGTACTTC; cdr3_aa: CASSPDSRIYEQYF; v_call: TRBV2; j_call: TRBJ2-7; clone_size: .; d_call: .
cdr3_nt: TGTGCCATTTGGCCCGGGACATATAATCAGCCCCAGCATTTT; cdr3_aa: CAIWPGTYNQPQHF; v_call: TRBV10-3; j_call: TRBJ1-5; clone_size: .; d_call: .
cdr3_nt: TGTGCCACCAGCAGAGATCGAGGTGACTACACCTTC; cdr3_aa: CATSRDRGDYTF; v_call: TRBV15; j_call: TRBJ1-2; clone_size: .; d_call: .
cdr3_nt: TGCGCCAGCAGCCCGGCTCCGACAGGGACCTACGAGCAGTACTTC; cdr3_aa: CASSPAPTGTYEQYF; v_call: TRBV4-3; j_call: TRBJ2-7; clone_size: .; d_call: TRBD1
cdr3_nt: TGTTCCAGCAGCTTAATGTCCTGGGGCGAGTACGAGCAGTACTTC; cdr3_aa: CSSSLMSWGEYEQYF; v_call: TRBV7-9; j_call: TRBJ2-7; clone_size: .; d_call: .
cdr3_nt: TGCGCCAGCACCCCCTGGGGCAGCTCCTACGAGCAGTACTTC; cdr3_aa: CASTPWGSSYEQYF; v_call: TRBV10-1; j_call: TRBJ2-7; clone_size: .; d_call: .